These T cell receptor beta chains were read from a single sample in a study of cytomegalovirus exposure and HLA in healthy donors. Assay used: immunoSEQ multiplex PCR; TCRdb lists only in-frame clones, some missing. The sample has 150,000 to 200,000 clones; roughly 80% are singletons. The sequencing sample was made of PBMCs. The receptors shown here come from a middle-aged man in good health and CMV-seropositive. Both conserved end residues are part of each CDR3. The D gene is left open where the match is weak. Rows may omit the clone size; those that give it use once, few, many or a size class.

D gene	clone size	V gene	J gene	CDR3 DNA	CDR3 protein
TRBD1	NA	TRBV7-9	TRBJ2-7	TGTGCCAGCATGGGACAGGGGACGTTCGAGCAGTACTTC	CASMGQGTFEQYF
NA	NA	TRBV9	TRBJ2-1	TGTGCCAGCAGCCCGGTTGGTTGGGCGTTAGATGAGCAGTTCTTC	CASSPVGWALDEQFF
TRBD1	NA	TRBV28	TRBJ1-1	TGTGCCAGCAGGCCGGGACAGGGATCTCTGAACACTGAAGCTTTCTTT	CASRPGQGSLNTEAFF
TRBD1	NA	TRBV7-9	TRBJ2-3	TGTGCCAGCAGCAACACACAGGGGACAGATACGCAGTATTTT	CASSNTQGTDTQYF
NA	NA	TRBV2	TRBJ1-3	TGTGCCAGCAGTGACGGTGTGGTATCTGGAAACACCATATATTTT	CASSDGVVSGNTIYF
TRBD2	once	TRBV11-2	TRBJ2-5	TGTGCCAGCAGCTCTAGCGGGGGGACCCAAGAGACCCAGTACTTC	CASSSSGGTQETQYF
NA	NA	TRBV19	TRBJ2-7	TGTGCCAGTAGTATTAGTTCATCCTACGAGCAGTACTTC	CASSISSSYEQYF
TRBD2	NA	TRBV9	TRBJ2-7	TGTGCCAGCAGCGGGCGGGGGACCTACGTGCAGTACTTC	CASSGRGTYVQYF
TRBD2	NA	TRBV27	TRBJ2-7	TGTGCCAGCCAACCCGCGGGGGGGTACTACGAGCAGTACTTC	CASQPAGGYYEQYF
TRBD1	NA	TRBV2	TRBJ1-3	TGTGCCAGCAGGACAGGGGTTAACTTAATCTCTGGAAACACCATATATTTT	CASRTGVNLISGNTIYF
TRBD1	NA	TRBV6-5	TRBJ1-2	TGTGCCAGCGCCTCAGGACAGGGAAACTATGGCTACACCTTC	CASASGQGNYGYTF
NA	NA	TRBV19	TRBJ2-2	TGTGCCAGTAGTATTTTATCCCTCATCGGGACAATGAACACCGGGGAGCTGTTTTTT	CASSILSLIGTMNTGELFF
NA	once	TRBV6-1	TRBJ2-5	TGTGCCAGCAGTGAAGCGGGCGGGGTATGGGAGACCCAGTACTTC	CASSEAGGVWETQYF
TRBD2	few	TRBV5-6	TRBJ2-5	TGTGCCAGCAAACTAGCGGGGCCCAGGGAGACCCAGTACTTC	CASKLAGPRETQYF
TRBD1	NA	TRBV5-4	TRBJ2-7	TGTGCCAGCAGCAGCGGAGGGGACAGGGAGACCCAAAGCTCCTACGAGCAGTACTTC	CASSSGGDRETQSSYEQYF
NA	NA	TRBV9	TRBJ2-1	TGTGCCAGCAGCGTAGCTGGCACAGTAGGAAATGAGCAGTTCTTC	CASSVAGTVGNEQFF
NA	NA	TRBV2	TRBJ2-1	TGTGCCATAGGGGTAGACTGGAATGAGCAGTTCTTC	CAIGVDWNEQFF
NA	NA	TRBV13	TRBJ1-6	TGTGCCAGCAGCTTAGTCGGGGGGTTCGCCCTCCACTTT	CASSLVGGFALHF
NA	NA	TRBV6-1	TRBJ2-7	TGTGCCAGCAGTTGGACAGTGAGCTCCTACGAGCAGTGCTTC	CASSWTVSSYEQCF
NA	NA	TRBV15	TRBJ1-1	TGTGCCACCAGCAGAGAACAGGGAATGAGGGGGAACACTGAAGCTTTCTTT	CATSREQGMRGNTEAFF
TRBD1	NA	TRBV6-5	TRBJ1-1	TGTGCCAGCAGTGAGGGACAGGGGTCCACTGAAGCTTTCTTT	CASSEGQGSTEAFF
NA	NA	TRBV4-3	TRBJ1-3	TGCGCCAGCAGCCAAGTGTCACACAGGGAAAGGAGCTCTGGAAACACCATATATTTT	CASSQVSHRERSSGNTIYF
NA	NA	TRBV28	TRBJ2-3	TGTGCCAGCAACAGGGTTCCAGATACGCAGTATTTT	CASNRVPDTQYF
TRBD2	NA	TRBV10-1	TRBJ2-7	TGCGCCAGCAGTGATAGCGGGGCGACCTACGAGCAGTACTTC	CASSDSGATYEQYF
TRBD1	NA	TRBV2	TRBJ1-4	TGTGCCAGCAATAGGCTAGGGGGCATAAAAGAAAAACTGTTTTTT	CASNRLGGIKEKLFF
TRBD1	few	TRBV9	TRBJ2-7	TGTGCCAGCAGCGGAGGGGACAGGGCCTACGAGCAGTACTTC	CASSGGDRAYEQYF
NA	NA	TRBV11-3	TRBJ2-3	TGTGCCAGCAGCTTAGATCTTAGCACAGATACGCAGTATTTT	CASSLDLSTDTQYF
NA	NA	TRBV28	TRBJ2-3	TGTGCCAGCAGTTTAGTACAGGGTGGGGCAGATACGCAGTATTTT	CASSLVQGGADTQYF
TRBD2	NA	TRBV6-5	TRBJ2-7	TGTGCCAGCAGTTATCAGGCTAGCGGGGCCTCCTACGAGCAGTACTTC	CASSYQASGASYEQYF
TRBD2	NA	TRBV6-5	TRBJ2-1	TGTGCCAGCAGTTACTCGCTAGCGGGGGAGGGTGAGCAGTTCTTC	CASSYSLAGEGEQFF
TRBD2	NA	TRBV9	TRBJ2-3	TGTGCCAGCAGCGCACTAGCGGGGTGGGGAGATACGCAGTATTTT	CASSALAGWGDTQYF
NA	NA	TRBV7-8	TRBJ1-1	TGTGCCAGCAGCCCATCCTTGCGGGACGGTAACACTGAAGCTTTCTTT	CASSPSLRDGNTEAFF
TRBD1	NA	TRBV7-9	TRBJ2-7	TGTGCCAGCAGCTTAGCACAGGGGGCTTCCTACGAGCAGTACTTC	CASSLAQGASYEQYF
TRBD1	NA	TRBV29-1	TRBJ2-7	TGCAGCGTTGAACACAGGGGCTACGAGCAGTACTTC	CSVEHRGYEQYF
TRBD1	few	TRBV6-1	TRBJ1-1	TGTGCCAGCATCTACCGGGACAGGATGAACACTGAAGCTTTCTTT	CASIYRDRMNTEAFF
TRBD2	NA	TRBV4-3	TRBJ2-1	TGCGCCAGCAGCCAAGATAGGACTAGCGGGGGCCGGGGGGCGTTCTTC	CASSQDRTSGGRGAFF
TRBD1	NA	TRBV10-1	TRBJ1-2	TGCGCCAGCAGTCTGGACAGGACATATGGCTACACCTTC	CASSLDRTYGYTF
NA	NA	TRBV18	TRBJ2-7	TGTGCCAGCTCGCCAGCGGGCTACGAGCAGTACTTC	CASSPAGYEQYF
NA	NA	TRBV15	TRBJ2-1	TGTGCCACCAGCAGTGCTGTCCGGGAGGAGCAGTTCTTC	CATSSAVREEQFF
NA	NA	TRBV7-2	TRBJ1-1	TGTGCCAGCAGCTTACAGGTACGGACTGAAGCTTTCTTT	CASSLQVRTEAFF
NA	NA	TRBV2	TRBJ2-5	TGTGCCAGCAGTGAAACGGCCGGAGGGCAAGAGACCCAGTACTTC	CASSETAGGQETQYF
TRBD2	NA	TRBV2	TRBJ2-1	TGTGCCAGCAGCCTCCGACTAGCGGGGGGGAATGAGCAGTTCTTC	CASSLRLAGGNEQFF
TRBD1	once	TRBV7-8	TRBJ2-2	TGTGCCAGCAGTTTCACAGGGGTTGAGGACACCGGGGAGCTGTTTTTT	CASSFTGVEDTGELFF
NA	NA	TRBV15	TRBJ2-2	TGTGCCACCAGCAGGGCTAACACCGGGGAGCTGTTTTTT	CATSRANTGELFF
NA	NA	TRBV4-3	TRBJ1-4	TGCGCCAGCAGCCAAGGCCAGGGGGAAAAACTGTTTTTT	CASSQGQGEKLFF
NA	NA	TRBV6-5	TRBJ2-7	TGTGCCAGCAGTTACGGTCGCAGGGTGGGCTCCTACGAGCAGTACTTC	CASSYGRRVGSYEQYF
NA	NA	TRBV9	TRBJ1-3	TGTGCCAGCAGCGTAACCACAGGGATGATCTCTGGAAACACCATATATTTT	CASSVTTGMISGNTIYF
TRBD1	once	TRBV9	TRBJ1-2	TGTGCCAGCAGCTCAGGGACAGCGAGGACGGATGGCTACACCTTC	CASSSGTARTDGYTF
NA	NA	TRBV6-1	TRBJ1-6	TGTGCCAGCAGTGAAGGTACCTATAATTCACCCCTCCACTTT	CASSEGTYNSPLHF
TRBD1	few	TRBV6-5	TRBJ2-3	TGTGCCAGCGGGGACAGATCTAGCACAGATACGCAGTATTTT	CASGDRSSTDTQYF
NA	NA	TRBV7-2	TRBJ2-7	TGTGCCAGCAGCTTACCTCTAGCGCGATACTCCTACGAGCAGTACTTC	CASSLPLARYSYEQYF
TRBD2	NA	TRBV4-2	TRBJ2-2	TGTGCCAGCAGCCTGAGCGGGGGGGCCGCCGGGGAGCTGTTTTTT	CASSLSGGAAGELFF
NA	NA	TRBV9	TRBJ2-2	TGTGCCAGCAGCGTAGTGTCGGGGGGCTCCGGGGAGCTGTTTTTT	CASSVVSGGSGELFF
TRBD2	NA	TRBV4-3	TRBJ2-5	TGCGCCAGCAGCCAGTTGGGGAGCGGGGGGGCCGAGACCCAGTACTTC	CASSQLGSGGAETQYF
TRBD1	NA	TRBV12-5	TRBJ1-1	TGTGCTAGTGGCATCAGGGGGCCCAGCACTGAAGCTTTCTTT	CASGIRGPSTEAFF
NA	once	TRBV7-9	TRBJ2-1	TGTGCCAGCAGCTTACAGAGTGGGGCACACAATGAGCAGTTCTTC	CASSLQSGAHNEQFF
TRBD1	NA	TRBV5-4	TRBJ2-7	TGTGCCAGCAGCGACCCGACAGGGCGGTACGAGCAGTACTTC	CASSDPTGRYEQYF
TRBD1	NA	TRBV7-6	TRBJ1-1	TGTGCCAGCAGCTTAGAGAAAGGGGACAGGGGACCCTACAGCACTGAAGCTTTCTTT	CASSLEKGDRGPYSTEAFF
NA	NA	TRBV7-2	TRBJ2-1	TGTGCCAGCAGCTTGACCAACTACAATGAGCAATTCTTC	CASSLTNYNEQFF
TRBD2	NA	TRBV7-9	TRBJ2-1	TGTGCCAGCAGCTTGGCTGGACTAGCGGACAATGAGCAGTTCTTC	CASSLAGLADNEQFF